This T cell receptor beta chain was sequenced for a study of shared clonotypes between healthy human individuals. The table came from immunoSEQ multiplex PCR; TCRdb's copy has only in-frame clones and leaves some out. The table includes about 960,000 clones, around 80% detected once. In the case of this clone: The antigen is unknown.

The J segment lost 5 bases and the V segment lost 1 base, leaving 6 bases of the junction unmatched. Germline V gene data show CDR1 as LGHNA and CDR2 as YSLEER. The CDR3 length is 16 residues. Study-wide results and caveats: Among several donors, roughly 5% of naive CD4 clonotypes were found in common. Few donors limited the genetic and exposure-history diversity represented.

The clonotype originates from a man younger than 35 in good health. J is TRBJ2-5 and V is TRBV4-3; the match to TRBD1 covers 11 bases. Sequencing was done on a sample of memory CD4+ T cells sorted from blood. Subset described: CD45RA-negative fraction. Here the CDR3 DNA reads TGCGCCAGCAGCCAAGCCCCGGGACAGGGGGGTGAGACCCAGTACTTC. Encoded protein: CASSQAPGQGGETQYF.